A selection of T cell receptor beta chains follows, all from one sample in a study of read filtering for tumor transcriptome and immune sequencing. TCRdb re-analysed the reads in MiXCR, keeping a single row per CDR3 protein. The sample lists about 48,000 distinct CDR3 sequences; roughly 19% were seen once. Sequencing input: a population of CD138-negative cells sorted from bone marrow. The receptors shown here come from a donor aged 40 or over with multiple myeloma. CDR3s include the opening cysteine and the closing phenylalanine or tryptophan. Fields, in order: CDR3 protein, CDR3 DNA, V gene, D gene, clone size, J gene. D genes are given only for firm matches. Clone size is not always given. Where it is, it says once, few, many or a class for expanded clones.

cdr3_aa: CAGSVGQGYNEQFF; cdr3_nt: TGCGCCGGCAGCGTAGGACAGGGCTACAATGAGCAGTTCTTC; v_call: TRBV5-1; d_call: TRBD1; clone_size: -; j_call: TRBJ2-1
cdr3_aa: CAGSIVHNEQLF; cdr3_nt: TGTGCCGGTAGTATAGTTCACAATGAGCAGCTCTTC; v_call: TRBV19; d_call: -; clone_size: once; j_call: TRBJ2-1
cdr3_aa: CSARLTGGTEAFF; cdr3_nt: TGCAGTGCTAGGTTGACAGGGGGGACTGAAGCTTTCTTT; v_call: TRBV20-1; d_call: TRBD1; clone_size: many; j_call: TRBJ1-1
cdr3_aa: CSAREDGGTHKAFF; cdr3_nt: TGCAGTGCTAGGGAAGACGGCGGAACCCATAAAGCTTTCTTT; v_call: TRBV20-1; d_call: -; clone_size: many; j_call: TRBJ1-1
cdr3_aa: CASSPQQRSNQPQHF; cdr3_nt: TGTGCCAGCAGTCCCCAACAGAGGAGCAATCAGCCCCAGCATTTT; v_call: TRBV12-3/TRBV12-4; d_call: -; clone_size: many; j_call: TRBJ1-5
cdr3_aa: CASSLRTGTYQETQYF; cdr3_nt: TGTGCCAGCAGTCTAAGGACAGGTACCTACCAAGAGACCCAGTACTTC; v_call: TRBV6-6; d_call: TRBD1; clone_size: -; j_call: TRBJ2-5
cdr3_aa: CASSLSDGEQFF; cdr3_nt: TGTGCCAGCAGCTTATCGGACGGCGAGCAGTTCTTC; v_call: TRBV7-6; d_call: -; clone_size: medium-sized; j_call: TRBJ2-1
cdr3_aa: CASSSDTADTQYF; cdr3_nt: TGTGCCAGCAGTTCCGACACCGCTGATACGCAGTATTTT; v_call: TRBV25-1; d_call: -; clone_size: -; j_call: TRBJ2-3
cdr3_aa: CASSQDRDRGIYGYTF; cdr3_nt: TGTGCCAGCAGCCAAGATCGAGACAGGGGGATCTATGGCTACACCTTC; v_call: TRBV3-1; d_call: TRBD1; clone_size: few; j_call: TRBJ1-2
cdr3_aa: CASRGEGQNEKLFF; cdr3_nt: TGTGCCAGTAGGGGTGAGGGCCAAAATGAAAAACTGTTTTTT; v_call: TRBV19; d_call: -; clone_size: many; j_call: TRBJ1-4
cdr3_aa: CASSYWGVHRQPQHF; cdr3_nt: TGTGCCAGCAGTTACTGGGGGGTCCATAGACAGCCCCAGCATTTT; v_call: TRBV6-5; d_call: -; clone_size: few; j_call: TRBJ1-5
cdr3_aa: CANSLDIGTTNEQFF; cdr3_nt: TGTGCCAACAGCTTAGATATAGGGACTACCAATGAGCAGTTCTTC; v_call: TRBV7-2; d_call: TRBD2; clone_size: many; j_call: TRBJ2-1
cdr3_aa: CASSLMVGGDEKLFF; cdr3_nt: TGTGCCAGCAGCTTAATGGTCGGAGGCGATGAAAAACTGTTTTTT; v_call: TRBV11-1; d_call: -; clone_size: -; j_call: TRBJ1-4
cdr3_aa: CASSGELNTGELFF; cdr3_nt: TGCGCCAGCAGCGGGGAACTGAACACCGGGGAGCTGTTTTTT; v_call: TRBV5-1; d_call: -; clone_size: many; j_call: TRBJ2-2
cdr3_aa: CAWLALPGEKLFF; cdr3_nt: TGTGCCTGGTTGGCCCTCCCGGGTGAAAAACTGTTTTTT; v_call: TRBV30; d_call: -; clone_size: many; j_call: TRBJ1-4
cdr3_aa: CASGQGNQPQHF; cdr3_nt: TGCGCCAGTGGACAGGGGAATCAGCCCCAGCATTTT; v_call: TRBV10-2; d_call: TRBD1; clone_size: many; j_call: TRBJ1-5
cdr3_aa: CSTIPTSGSTDTQYF; cdr3_nt: TGCAGCACGATTCCGACTAGCGGGAGTACAGATACGCAGTATTTT; v_call: TRBV29-1; d_call: TRBD2; clone_size: many; j_call: TRBJ2-3
cdr3_aa: CAIRSSGGPYEQYF; cdr3_nt: TGTGCCATCAGATCTAGCGGGGGTCCCTACGAGCAGTACTTC; v_call: TRBV28; d_call: TRBD2; clone_size: many; j_call: TRBJ2-7
cdr3_aa: CAWSVRSGLRTTPYNEQFF; cdr3_nt: TGTGCCTGGAGTGTACGATCTGGGTTGCGGACAACTCCCTACAATGAGCAGTTCTTC; v_call: TRBV30; d_call: -; clone_size: many; j_call: TRBJ2-1
cdr3_aa: CASSSTDSAQETQYF; cdr3_nt: TGTGCCAGCAGCTCAACCGACAGTGCGCAAGAGACCCAGTACTTC; v_call: TRBV7-8; d_call: -; clone_size: few; j_call: TRBJ2-5
cdr3_aa: CASREGQENSYEQYF; cdr3_nt: TGTGCCAGCAGGGAGGGGCAGGAGAACTCCTACGAGCAGTACTTC; v_call: TRBV2; d_call: -; clone_size: many; j_call: TRBJ2-7
cdr3_aa: CASSQGLESWFGETQYF; cdr3_nt: TGTGCCAGCAGCCAAGGCTTGGAAAGTTGGTTCGGGGAGACCCAGTACTTC; v_call: TRBV3-1; d_call: -; clone_size: -; j_call: TRBJ2-5
cdr3_aa: CASSPNQGDTQYF; cdr3_nt: TGTGCCAGCTCACCCAACCAAGGGGATACGCAGTATTTT; v_call: TRBV18; d_call: -; clone_size: many; j_call: TRBJ2-3
cdr3_aa: CPSSRELAGGRNGELFF; cdr3_nt: TGTCCCAGCAGCCGCGAACTAGCGGGAGGTCGTAACGGGGAGCTGTTTTTT; v_call: TRBV6-5; d_call: TRBD2; clone_size: many; j_call: TRBJ2-2
cdr3_aa: CASSTVNYGYTF; cdr3_nt: TGTGCCAGCTCGACAGTTAACTATGGCTACACCTTC; v_call: TRBV9; d_call: -; clone_size: many; j_call: TRBJ1-2
cdr3_aa: CAWSNDRDLGTDTQYF; cdr3_nt: TGTGCCTGGAGTAATGATCGGGATTTAGGCACAGATACGCAGTATTTT; v_call: TRBV30; d_call: -; clone_size: many; j_call: TRBJ2-3
cdr3_aa: CACSLSENTGAFF; cdr3_nt: TGTGCCTGCAGCTTGTCAGAGAACACTGGAGCTTTCTTT; v_call: TRBV13; d_call: -; clone_size: -; j_call: TRBJ1-1
cdr3_aa: CASSPGGAKNIQYF; cdr3_nt: TGTGCCAGCAGCCCAGGGGGCGCCAAAAACATTCAGTACTTC; v_call: TRBV28; d_call: TRBD1; clone_size: many; j_call: TRBJ2-4
cdr3_aa: CASMSDGSGNTIYF; cdr3_nt: TGCGCCAGCATGTCGGACGGATCTGGAAACACCATATATTTT; v_call: TRBV5-1; d_call: -; clone_size: -; j_call: TRBJ1-3